This TCR beta chain stems from a study of T cell responses to AZD1222 COVID-19 vaccine (dated by TCRdb to the early 2020s). Looking at the study overall: Because spike-specific TCR depth and breadth did not differ between the two schedules, AZD1222 recipients who got a second dose at roughly 4 weeks were pooled with those who got a second dose at roughly 12 weeks. Trial participants were enrolled into age subgroups of 18-55, 56-69 and 70-plus years, which contained about 150, 28 and 57 TCR-sequenced participants, respectively. TCR sequencing was performed for roughly 240 trial participants, of whom about 200 were given two doses of AZD1222 and 26 were given two doses of MenACWY control vaccine.

The CDR3 regions of human TCRbeta chains were analyzed by immunosequencing. Concerning the study's data processing: TCRs in the repertoires were compared against a reference library of SARS-CoV-2-specific TCRs that had been generated with the MIRA antigen-specificity platform. Breadth meant the fraction of unique TCRs that were SARS-CoV-2-associated, whereas depth meant the fraction of total T cells that were SARS-CoV-2-associated. Each spike-specific TCR was assigned to its reactive spike region and to a CD4 or CD8 class using the MIRA data. Log10-transformed breadth and depth values were compared by one-way ANOVA with Sidak's multiple comparisons tests. TCRdb holds this immuneACCESS table with in-frame rearrangements only. Some clones are missing; in checked studies, unresolved V genes explain under half, and the rest has no known cause. Clone size and V and J calls were adopted from that table, with D and trimming inferred from the DNA. This sample comprises about 100,000 clones, 70% to 90% of them detected only once. About 2.8% of the sample is taken by the ten largest.

Of note for this clone: Its antigen is unknown. Base qualities were left out, and no much larger clone turns up one base away.

Results and caveats for the whole study, not just this receptor: A significant rise in spike-specific TCR breadth and depth was observed after two AZD1222 doses relative to day 0 and relative to MenACWY recipients. Reportedly, close to half of the unique spike-specific TCRs recognized epitopes lying outside the regions that are mutated in the B.1.351 and B.1.1.7 variants. The whole spike protein was spanned by vaccine-associated CD4 TCRs, and dominant responses were seen in regions 160-218 and 743-854. No day 14 peak-response samples were available, so repertoires were characterized only after the peak T cell response. Participants were mostly white British and included more females than males, and it was suggested by the authors that clonal diversity may have been underestimated. Conclusions about previously exposed vaccinees are limited because only a handful of AZD1222 recipients were SARS-CoV-2 seropositive at baseline. In the small 56-69-year group, the increase in depth fell short of significance, most likely because of low power.

Its CDR3 holds 14 amino acids, cysteine through phenylalanine. Only the CDR3 DNA stays, 42 bases, in frame from base 1. V sheds 5 bases and J sheds 6 bases, leaving 13 bases between their ends. CDR1 SEHNR and CDR2 FQNEAQ are derived from the germline V gene (reference sequence). The sample's time point label, in plain terms: baseline before first vaccination. The vaccinee samples were drawn from two UK trials, COV001 and COV002, one of which was a single-blind randomized controlled phase 2/3 trial testing AZD1222 (ChAdOx1 nCoV-19) in healthy adults. Trial participant PBMC samples were collected at day 0 and day 28 after the second dose for TCRbeta chain sequencing.

This receptor was taken from an adult in good health. Rearrangement joined TRBV7-9 to TRBJ2-2, with TRBD2 tentatively as D gene (5 bases match). The input for sequencing was peripheral blood, taken on day 0 of AZD1222 vaccination. CDR3 reads: CASSPRSGAGELFF. In nucleotides, the sequence is TGTGCCAGCAGCCCGCGGTCCGGGGCCGGGGAGCTGTTTTTT.